These 13 T cell receptor beta chains share one sample of origin, sequenced in a study of T cells after yellow fever vaccination (dated by TCRdb to between 2019 and 2020). Interpreted using the paper, the treatment or condition label stands for: live attenuated yellow fever vaccine strain. Receptor amplification or capture employed 5' RACE. For sequencing, an Illumina HiSeq 2500 was employed. The public reads were quality trimmed at Q25 with fastp and then assembled into clones with MiXCR by TCRdb, keeping productive beta chains. Each record represents a unique CDR3 protein, reported with the most common genes and DNA among its rows. The sample table holds 300,000 or so distinct CDR3 sequences, of which approximately 7% were seen once. 15% to 20% of the sample is taken by the ten largest. The sequenced sample was PBMCs, obtained approximately 47 days after the first yellow fever vaccination. These receptors originate from a man aged 18 to 29 who received the YFV17D yellow fever vaccine.

The chain joins TRBV20-1 to TRBJ2-2; D is undetermined. CDR1 is DFQATT and CDR2 is SNEGSKA in the germline V gene (reference sequence). V lost 6 bases to trimming and J lost 4 bases, with 12 bases between them. This CDR3 is built from 13 residues. The CDR3: CSARPMSTGELFF. The DNA of the CDR3 is TGCAGTGCCAGACCGATGAGCACCGGGGAGCTGTTTTTT.

This clonotype was counted at least ten times. The CDR3 sequence is CASSVGSELYNEQFF. CDR3 coding DNA: TGTGCCAGCAGCGTAGGGTCAGAGCTCTACAATGAGCAGTTCTTC. The gene calls are TRBV9 and TRBJ2-1, with D unclear. There are 15 residues in the CDR3. The V end was cut by 0 bases, the J end by 3 bases, with 10 bases between. Germline values: CDR1 SGDLS, CDR2 YYNGEE.

Only a few counts were recorded for this clonotype. The V and J genes are TRBV5-1 and TRBJ1-2; D uncertain. Germline loops: CDR1 SGHRS, CDR2 YFSETQ. This CDR3 contains 13 residues. V was trimmed by 4 bases and J by 8 bases, leaving 15 bases between them. The CDR3, as DNA: TGCGCCAGCAGCCCCTATTTTACCCGGGGCTACACCTTC. It is translated as CASSPYFTRGYTF.

The V call is TRBV7-2, the J call TRBJ1-3, with a possible D match to TRBD1 (5 bases). Germline loops: CDR1 SGHTA, CDR2 FQGNSA. V was clipped by 2 bases and J by 0 bases, with 8 bases between them. The CDR3 has 15 amino acids. This chain's CDR3 is CASSLRGGSGNTIYF. DNA for the CDR3: TGTGCCAGCAGCTTACGCGGGGGCTCTGGAAACACCATATATTTT.

This clonotype was seen more than once but under ten times. The chain recombines TRBV7-6 with TRBJ2-1; maybe TRBD2 (5 bases). Between the trimmed V and J ends, which lost 0 bases and 7 bases, there was a span of 22 bases. Per germline, CDR1 SGHVS and CDR2 FNYEAQ. CDR3 length: 18 amino acids. The CDR3 sequence is CASSLAISRGPLGNEQFF. In nucleotides, the CDR3 is TGTGCCAGCAGCTTAGCCATTAGCCGAGGGCCCCTTGGGAATGAGCAGTTCTTC.

The V gene is TRBV5-1, the J gene TRBJ2-5; the D call may be TRBD1 or TRBD2 (5 bases each). V dropped 0 bases and J dropped 1 base, with 7 bases sitting between them. This CDR3 comprises 14 residues. The germline gives CDR1 SGHRS, CDR2 YFSETQ. CDR3 sequence: CASSLGDRQETQYF. DNA of the CDR3: TGCGCCAGCAGCTTGGGGGACCGCCAAGAGACCCAGTACTTC.

This clonotype appeared a few times. This chain joins TRBV6-1 and TRBJ2-7; the D is unclear. The ends were cut back, 8 bases at V and 2 bases at J, with 13 bases in the middle. Germline CDR1 is MNHNS and CDR2 is SASEGT. This CDR3 region has 13 residues. CDR3 protein: CASSENRPYEQYF. The CDR3 DNA reads as TGTGCCAGCTCGGAGAACAGACCCTACGAGCAGTACTTC.

This chain uses TRBV7-9 with TRBJ2-1; TRBD1 aligns across 10 bases. This CDR3 comprises 13 residues. From germline, CDR1 is SEHNR and CDR2 FQNEAQ (reference sequence). The J segment lost 6 bases and the V segment lost 10 bases, leaving 6 bases of the junction unmatched. The CDR3, as DNA: TGTGCCACCCAGACAGGGGGCTTCAATGAGCAGTTCTTC. Translating gives CATQTGGFNEQFF. Full variable domain (rest looked up from reference TRBV7-9 and TRBJ2-1): DTGVSQNPRHKITKRGQNVTFRCDPISEHNRLYWYRQTLGQGPEFLTYFQNEAQLEKSRLLSDRFSAERPKGSFSTLEIQRTEQGDSAMYLCATQTGGFNEQFFGPGTRLTVL.

This clonotype was picked up a small number of times. The V gene is TRBV7-6, the J gene TRBJ2-1; 7 bases align to TRBD1. This CDR3 spans 13 amino acids. From germline, CDR1 is SGHVS and CDR2 FNYEAQ. V dropped 5 bases and J dropped 7; count of bases not matched to a gene: 5. In DNA form, the CDR3 reads TGTGCCAGCAGCCCACAGGGGTGGAATGAGCAGTTCTTC. It codes for CASSPQGWNEQFF.

This clonotype has ten or more counts. The chain couples TRBV12-3 or TRBV12-4 to TRBJ2-5, with D maybe TRBD1 (5 bases). This CDR3 spans 14 amino acids. With 7 bases removed from V and 4 bases from J, the gap between germline ends came to 16 bases. CDR3 region: CASTRASRAETQYF. CDR3 nucleotide sequence: TGTGCCAGCACCCGAGCCAGCAGGGCAGAGACCCAGTACTTC.

This chain connects TRBV4-3 to TRBJ1-1, with D possibly TRBD1 on 6 matching bases. In germline, CDR1 is LGHNA, CDR2 YSLEER. The ends were cut back, 4 bases at V and 2 bases at J, with 14 bases in the middle. The CDR3 spans 15 residues. The DNA for the CDR3 is TGCGCCAGCAGCCGAACATCACAGGGCAACACTGAAGCTTTCTTT. Translated, it gives CASSRTSQGNTEAFF.

This rearrangement joins TRBV7-2 to TRBJ1-2, with 7 bases that match TRBD1. There are 13 residues in the CDR3. The germline V gene has CDR1 SGHTA and CDR2 FQGNSA. After removal of 5 bases from V and 4 bases from J, the junction contained 4 bases not matched to a gene. The CDR3 region is CASSKDRVYGYTF. Here the CDR3 DNA reads TGTGCCAGCAGCAAAGACAGGGTCTATGGCTACACCTTC.

The gene calls are TRBV27 and TRBJ1-5; D is undetermined. Trimming took 6 bases from V and 0 from J, leaving 12 bases between them. This CDR3 comprises 15 residues. Germline values: CDR1 MNHEY, CDR2 SMNVEV (reference sequence). The CDR3 nucleotides read TGTGCCAGCAGGGCGACATCCTTTAGCAATCAGCCCCAGCATTTT. It is translated as CASRATSFSNQPQHF.